These 3 T cell receptor beta chains were sequenced from one sample in a study of T cells expressing NK-cell markers. After re-calling the 5' RACE reads, TCRdb lists one entry per CDR3 protein, DNA absent. The sample includes about 550,000 distinct CDR3 sequences. Specimen: blood T cells: a sorted CD56 or NKG2C T cell subset, CD4+ or CD8+ T cells, or bulk PBMC T cells (not recorded which). These receptors came from a man aged 18 to 30 in good health.

The chain carries TRBV29-1 and TRBJ2-1; TCRdb outputs TRBD1, but without DNA this stays unchecked. This CDR3 has 13 residues. Germline assignment: CDR1 SQVTM and CDR2 ANQGSEA. CDR3 sequence reads: CSVARTDYNEQFF.

The chain combines TRBV20-1 with TRBJ2-1; TCRdb selects TRBD2, and the lack of DNA leaves this call unchecked. Germline loops: CDR1 DFQATT, CDR2 SNEGSKA (reference sequence). This CDR3 is 18 amino acids long. This chain's CDR3 is CSAGTGTSGRITHNEQFF.

V usage is TRBV24-1 and J usage is TRBJ2-3; TCRdb designates TRBD1, a call that cannot be tested without DNA. CDR1 is KGHDR, CDR2 SFDVKD, per germline. The CDR3 sequence is 16 residues long. The CDR3 spells CATSDLRDSNTDTQYF.